The rows below give T cell receptor beta chains drawn from one sample of a study of T-cell reconstitution after alpha-beta-depleted transplantation in children. One entry per CDR3 protein, called by TCRdb with MiXCR from the PCR reads. The table shows approximately 640,000 distinct CDR3 sequences, with roughly 15% occurring only once. Specimen: PBMCs from the stem cell graft donor, collected from the stem cell graft. These receptors all come from a human donor who donated a stem cell graft to a child with acute myeloid leukemia. The CDR3 runs from the conserved cysteine through the conserved F or W. D genes are given only for firm matches. Where a row states a size, it is once, few, many or the class of an expanded clone; other rows omit it.

D: NA; size: many; V: TRBV29-1; J: TRBJ2-5; CDR3: CSVEAGQETQYF; DNA: TGCAGCGTTGAAGCGGGGCAAGAGACCCAGTACTTC
D: TRBD1; size: many; V: TRBV29-1; J: TRBJ2-7; CDR3: CSVAGTGLSEQYF; DNA: TGCAGCGTCGCGGGGACAGGTTTGAGCGAGCAGTACTTC
D: TRBD2; size: many; V: TRBV29-1; J: TRBJ2-1; CDR3: CSVDETSGANEQFF; DNA: TGCAGCGTGGACGAAACTAGCGGGGCCAATGAGCAGTTCTTC
D: NA; size: NA; V: TRBV27; J: TRBJ2-1; CDR3: CASSSPQAPEFF; DNA: TGTGCCAGCAGTTCGCCTCAGGCGCCTGAGTTCTTC
D: NA; size: NA; V: TRBV7-9; J: TRBJ2-2; CDR3: CASSFGNEGGELFF; DNA: TGTGCCAGCAGCTTCGGTAACGAGGGCGGGGAGCTGTTTTTT
D: NA; size: many; V: TRBV7-2; J: TRBJ2-1; CDR3: CASSLRWRGAYNEQFF; DNA: TGTGCCAGCAGCTTAAGGTGGCGGGGCGCCTACAATGAGCAGTTCTTC
D: NA; size: many; V: TRBV6-6; J: TRBJ2-1; CDR3: CASIPSSYNEQFF; DNA: TGTGCCAGCATCCCGAGCTCCTACAATGAGCAGTTCTTC
D: NA; size: NA; V: TRBV11-2; J: TRBJ1-2; CDR3: CASSFMEDGYTF; DNA: TGTGCCAGCAGCTTCATGGAGGATGGCTACACCTTC
D: TRBD1; size: few; V: TRBV4-1; J: TRBJ1-5; CDR3: CASSRQGGSRISQPQHF; DNA: TGCGCCAGCAGCCGACAGGGGGGTTCCAGGATAAGTCAGCCCCAGCATTTT
D: NA; size: NA; V: TRBV30; J: TRBJ2-3; CDR3: CAWRDQARSTDTQYF; DNA: TGTGCCTGGAGGGATCAGGCCCGTAGCACAGATACGCAGTATTTT
D: NA; size: many; V: TRBV10-3; J: TRBJ2-7; CDR3: CAISESIGEQYF; DNA: TGTGCCATCAGTGAGTCTATCGGCGAGCAGTACTTC
D: NA; size: NA; V: TRBV2; J: TRBJ1-5; CDR3: CASSGSGAPHQPQHF; DNA: TGTGCCAGCAGTGGTTCAGGGGCTCCTCATCAGCCCCAGCATTTT
D: TRBD2; size: many; V: TRBV5-5; J: TRBJ2-1; CDR3: CASSLMLAGAGNEQFF; DNA: TGTGCCAGCAGCTTGATGCTAGCGGGGGCAGGAAATGAGCAGTTCTTC
D: NA; size: few; V: TRBV7-8; J: TRBJ2-5; CDR3: CASSPPSVKETQYF; DNA: TGTGCCAGCAGCCCACCTAGCGTAAAAGAGACCCAGTACTTC
D: NA; size: few; V: TRBV5-1; J: TRBJ2-6; CDR3: CASSFGVGGANVLTF; DNA: TGCGCCAGCAGCTTCGGGGTAGGCGGGGCCAACGTCCTGACTTTC
D: NA; size: few; V: TRBV5-1; J: TRBJ2-2; CDR3: CASSLSLRKAELFF; DNA: TGCGCCAGCAGCCTGAGTCTCAGGAAGGCGGAGCTGTTTTTT
D: NA; size: many; V: TRBV6-1; J: TRBJ2-5; CDR3: CASSPGVFGTQYF; DNA: TGTGCCAGCAGTCCGGGGGTCTTTGGGACCCAGTACTTC
D: NA; size: NA; V: TRBV5-4; J: TRBJ2-5; CDR3: CASSAELNQETQYF; DNA: TGTGCCAGCAGCGCCGAGCTTAACCAAGAGACCCAGTACTTC
D: NA; size: many; V: TRBV20-1; J: TRBJ1-6; CDR3: CSARDLVKGAYNSPLHF; DNA: TGCAGTGCTAGAGATCTGGTTAAGGGGGCCTATAATTCACCCCTCCACTTT
D: TRBD2; size: many; V: TRBV20-1; J: TRBJ2-4; CDR3: CSAFLSGGPKNIQYF; DNA: TGCAGTGCTTTCCTTAGCGGGGGTCCCAAAAACATTCAGTACTTC
D: NA; size: NA; V: TRBV20-1; J: TRBJ1-2; CDR3: CSARALISGGLNYGYTF; DNA: TGCAGTGCTAGAGCCCTCATTAGTGGGGGACTAAACTATGGCTACACCTTC
D: TRBD2; size: many; V: TRBV20-1; J: TRBJ2-5; CDR3: CSARALGLAGGIQETQYF; DNA: TGCAGTGCTAGGGCCTTAGGGCTAGCGGGGGGAATCCAAGAGACCCAGTACTTC
D: NA; size: many; V: TRBV20-1; J: TRBJ1-5; CDR3: CSANPQGTGNQPQHF; DNA: TGCAGTGCTAACCCTCAAGGAACAGGGAATCAGCCCCAGCATTTT
D: NA; size: NA; V: TRBV7-8; J: TRBJ1-1; CDR3: CASSWGRMNTEAFF; DNA: TGTGCCAGCAGCTGGGGACGGATGAACACTGAAGCTTTCTTT
D: TRBD1; size: many; V: TRBV4-3; J: TRBJ1-1; CDR3: CASSSITGAAEAFF; DNA: TGCGCCAGCAGCAGTATAACAGGGGCAGCTGAAGCTTTCTTT
D: NA; size: NA; V: TRBV7-2; J: TRBJ2-5; CDR3: CASSLKGSETQYF; DNA: TGTGCCAGCAGCTTAAAAGGGTCGGAGACCCAGTACTTC
D: NA; size: many; V: TRBV5-6; J: TRBJ1-2; CDR3: CASSWWAATHYGYTF; DNA: TGTGCCAGCAGCTGGTGGGCCGCCACCCACTATGGCTACACCTTC
D: NA; size: many; V: TRBV7-2; J: TRBJ2-4; CDR3: CASSLRTGSAKNIQYF; DNA: TGTGCCAGCAGCTTACGGACGGGATCGGCCAAAAACATTCAGTACTTC
D: NA; size: NA; V: TRBV5-1; J: TRBJ2-6; CDR3: CASSSGRNSGANVLTF; DNA: TGCGCCAGCAGCTCGGGACGTAACTCTGGGGCCAACGTCCTGACTTTC
D: NA; size: many; V: TRBV29-1; J: TRBJ1-3; CDR3: CSVMEASSGNTIYF; DNA: TGCAGCGTTATGGAGGCCAGCTCTGGAAACACCATATATTTT
D: NA; size: many; V: TRBV13; J: TRBJ2-3; CDR3: CASQGTDTQYF; DNA: TGTGCCAGCCAAGGCACAGATACGCAGTATTTT
D: TRBD1; size: NA; V: TRBV4-1; J: TRBJ1-1; CDR3: CASRTGGRTEAFF; DNA: TGCGCCAGCCGGACAGGTGGGAGGACTGAAGCTTTCTTT
D: TRBD2; size: NA; V: TRBV6-1; J: TRBJ2-3; CDR3: CASSRWTSGGPTDTQYF; DNA: TGTGCCAGCAGTCGTTGGACTAGCGGGGGACCCACAGATACGCAGTATTTT
D: NA; size: few; V: TRBV12-3/TRBV12-4; J: TRBJ2-4; CDR3: CASSADLAKNIQYF; DNA: TGTGCCAGCAGTGCGGACCTAGCCAAAAACATTCAGTACTTC
D: TRBD2; size: many; V: TRBV20-1; J: TRBJ2-3; CDR3: CSASGTSGGLGTDTQYF; DNA: TGCAGTGCGAGTGGGACTAGCGGGGGGCTGGGCACAGATACGCAGTATTTT
D: NA; size: many; V: TRBV29-1; J: TRBJ2-4; CDR3: CSVVAGLSIQYF; DNA: TGCAGCGTTGTAGCTGGGTTGAGCATTCAGTACTTC
D: NA; size: NA; V: TRBV7-2; J: TRBJ1-4; CDR3: CASSLRAGPNEKLFF; DNA: TGTGCCAGCAGCTTAAGGGCAGGGCCAAATGAAAAACTGTTTTTT
D: NA; size: few; V: TRBV7-8; J: TRBJ2-2; CDR3: CASSPLVNGELFF; DNA: TGTGCCAGCAGCCCCTTGGTGAACGGGGAGCTGTTTTTT
D: NA; size: NA; V: TRBV20-1; J: TRBJ1-6; CDR3: CSARAWGRDNSPLHF; DNA: TGCAGTGCTAGAGCCTGGGGGAGGGATAATTCACCCCTCCACTTT
D: NA; size: many; V: TRBV12-3/TRBV12-4; J: TRBJ1-2; CDR3: CASSIYRATYGYTF; DNA: TGTGCCAGCAGTATCTACAGGGCAACCTATGGCTACACCTTC
D: TRBD1; size: few; V: TRBV6-1; J: TRBJ1-5; CDR3: CASSEGGQGYQPQHF; DNA: TGTGCCAGCAGTGAAGGTGGACAGGGGTATCAGCCCCAGCATTTT
D: NA; size: few; V: TRBV27; J: TRBJ2-3; CDR3: CASRLGFDTQYF; DNA: TGTGCCAGTCGATTGGGGTTTGATACGCAGTATTTT
D: NA; size: few; V: TRBV5-1; J: TRBJ2-2; CDR3: CASSLDIFGELFF; DNA: TGCGCCAGCAGCTTGGACATATTCGGGGAGCTGTTTTTT
D: NA; size: few; V: TRBV5-5; J: TRBJ2-2; CDR3: CASSLLPDSNTGELFF; DNA: TGTGCCAGCAGCTTGTTACCAGATTCGAACACCGGGGAGCTGTTTTTT
D: NA; size: few; V: TRBV7-6; J: TRBJ1-5; CDR3: CASSLGGGSEGQPQHF; DNA: TGTGCCAGCAGCCTGGGGGGGGGAAGTGAGGGTCAGCCCCAGCATTTT
D: NA; size: few; V: TRBV15; J: TRBJ1-5; CDR3: CATSRGTVNQPQHF; DNA: TGTGCCACCAGCAGAGGAACCGTTAATCAGCCCCAGCATTTT
D: NA; size: many; V: TRBV27; J: TRBJ1-2; CDR3: CASSYRQNGNYGYTF; DNA: TGTGCCAGCAGTTACCGACAGAACGGTAACTATGGCTACACCTTC
D: TRBD1; size: few; V: TRBV12-3/TRBV12-4; J: TRBJ2-5; CDR3: CASSPGTGGRETQYF; DNA: TGTGCCAGCAGTCCAGGGACAGGGGGCCGAGAGACCCAGTACTTC
D: TRBD2; size: NA; V: TRBV5-1; J: TRBJ2-3; CDR3: CASSFRLAEYTDTQYF; DNA: TGCGCCAGCAGCTTTAGACTAGCGGAGTACACAGATACGCAGTATTTT
D: NA; size: NA; V: TRBV3-1; J: TRBJ2-1; CDR3: CAICSRLEAEQFF; DNA: TGTGCCATCTGTTCCCGACTAGAAGCTGAGCAGTTCTTC